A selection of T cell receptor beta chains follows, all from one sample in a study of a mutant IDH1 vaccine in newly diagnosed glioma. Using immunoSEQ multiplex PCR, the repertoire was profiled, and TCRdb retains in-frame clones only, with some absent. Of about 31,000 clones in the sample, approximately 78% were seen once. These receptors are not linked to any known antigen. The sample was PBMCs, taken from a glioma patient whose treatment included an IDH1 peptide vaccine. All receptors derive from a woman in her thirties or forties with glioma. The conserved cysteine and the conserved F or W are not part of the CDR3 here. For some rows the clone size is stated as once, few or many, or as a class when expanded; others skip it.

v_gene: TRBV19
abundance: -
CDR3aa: ASRAGGRIGYT

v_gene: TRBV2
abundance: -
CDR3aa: ASKRGGYNEQF

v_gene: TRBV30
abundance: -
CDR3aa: AWAPAGADNEQF

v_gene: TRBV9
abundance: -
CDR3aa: ADDRDYGYT

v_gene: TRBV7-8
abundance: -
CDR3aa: ASSHGLAGVETQY

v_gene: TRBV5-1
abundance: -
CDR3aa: ASVRGGSTDTQY

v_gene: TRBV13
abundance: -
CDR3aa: ASTQGKTGANVLT

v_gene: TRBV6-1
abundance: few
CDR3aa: ASSERQGRAF

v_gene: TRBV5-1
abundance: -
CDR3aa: ASGSGDRGQEKLF

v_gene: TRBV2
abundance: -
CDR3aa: ASSYENYGYT

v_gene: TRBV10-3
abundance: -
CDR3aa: AISDTGILYEQY

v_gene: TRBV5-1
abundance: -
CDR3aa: ASSPLGQPLNEKLF

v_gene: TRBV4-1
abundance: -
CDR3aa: ASSRLAGGPRDEQF

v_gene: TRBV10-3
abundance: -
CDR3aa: AIRNPAATNEKLF

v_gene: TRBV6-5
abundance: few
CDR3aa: ASTQGRDGYT

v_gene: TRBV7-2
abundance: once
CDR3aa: ASSDLGGQETQY

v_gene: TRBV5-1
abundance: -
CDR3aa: ASSPPQSLPYEQY

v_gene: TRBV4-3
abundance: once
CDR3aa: ASSQDSPLIGGDEQF